This T cell receptor beta chain comes out of a study of beta chain features in type 1 diabetes. TCRB transcripts that were expressed got sequenced, as all of the isolated RNA had been reverse transcribed. Repertoires were generated with immunoSEQ multiplex PCR, while TCRdb's copy carries only in-frame clones and drops some. The data contain 200,000 to 250,000 clones, roughly 30% of them singletons. This clone is judged medium-sized. The sequencing input was central memory CD4+ T cells from blood. This clonotype originated in a man aged 25 to 45 in good health.

The CDR3 here is CAWSPTRELFF. DNA of the CDR3: TGTGCCTGGAGCCCTACCCGGGAGCTGTTTTTT. The V call is TRBV30, the J call TRBJ2-2; no clear D gene. The CDR3 loop spans 11 amino acids. The V gene lost 3 bases and the J gene lost 9 bases, with 8 bases spanning the gap. Germline values: CDR1 GTSNPN, CDR2 SVGIG (reference sequence).